This record looks at one TCR beta chain sequence and its context. It was during active infection that Seattle patients were enrolled and then longitudinally followed. Source study methods: Counts of nucleated cells, estimated from reference gene primer amplification, were obtained. Clones were sequenced by immunoSEQ multiplex PCR, and TCRdb holds only the in-frame ones, with some missing. That table supplies the V and J calls and clone size; D and trimming were determined from the DNA. The sample has 200,000 to 300,000 clones; 86% are singletons. This entry comes from a study of blood T cell repertoires in COVID-19. Study details: Specimens from acute and convalescent COVID-19 originated in the United States, Italy and Spain.

V lost 4 bases and J 0 bases, leaving 12 bases between the germline ends. Germline CDR1 KGHDR, CDR2 SFDVKD. CDR3 length equals 16 residues. The specimen sequenced was peripheral blood. The chain joins TRBV24-1 to TRBJ1-3, with D perhaps matching TRBD1 (5 bases). This receptor was obtained from a woman older than 75 with COVID-19, enrolled during active disease. The chain's CDR3 is CATSDSGLRSGNTIYF. CDR3 coding DNA: TGTGCCACCAGTGACTCGGGACTCCGCTCTGGAAACACCATATATTTT.